The text below deals with one T cell receptor beta chain. As yet, its antigen is unknown. Its ends do not fully match the called genes, so a read error is possible. cDNA specific to TCR beta was made from 450 to 500 ng of total RNA, with a constant-region primer employed for priming. Construction of TCR beta libraries relied on three successive nested multiplex PCR rounds employing slightly modified ARM-PCR. Researchers ran the first two PCR rounds for approximately 10 cycles each with TRBV1-TRBV30 forward primers and a C-beta reverse primer. TCRdb analysed the multiplex PCR reads with MiXCR anew, one entry per CDR3 protein. The table records approximately 120,000 distinct CDR3 sequences, 64% of them present only once. The CDR3 is 15 amino acids. CDR1 and CDR2 from the germline V gene are LGHNA and YNFKEQ. The approximately 17-32 mg bulk tissue piece was not sorted before simultaneous RNA and DNA extraction. Surgeons treated the primary liver carcinoma of the patients by surgical resection.

This entry belongs to a study of tumor-infiltrating lymphocytes in primary liver carcinoma. Findings of the study overall: Tumor top-250-clone fractions significantly exceeded those of blood (p = 0.039). All five tumor regions shared only about 8-25% of top clones.

The receptor was derived from a woman aged 60 to 75 with primary liver carcinoma and hepatitis B virus infection. Sequencing input: liver tumor tissue from sampling region 3. Subset meaning: tumor region T3, left-lateral pole. The chain combines TRBV4-2 with TRBJ2-1, with TRBD2 identical over 8 bases. CDR3 coding DNA: TGTGCCAGCAGCCAATATAGGACTAGCCGCAATGAGCAGTTCTTT. This sequence encodes CASSQYRTSRNEQFF.